This paragraph reports one T cell receptor beta chain. These data are taken from a study of blood T cell repertoires in COVID-19. The overall study: Spain, Italy and the United States supplied samples that represented acute and convalescent COVID-19. PBMCs, B-cell-depleted T cells, or T cells provided the cDNA or gDNA that made up the material.

This CDR3 is built from 17 residues. The germline V gene has CDR1 KGHSH and CDR2 LQKENI. The ends were cut back, 4 bases at V and 0 bases at J, with 15 bases in the middle. Authors' processing steps: Amplification with reference gene primers provided the estimates of nucleated cell counts. Repertoires were generated with immunoSEQ multiplex PCR, while TCRdb's copy carries only in-frame clones and drops some. D and trimming come from the DNA, and the V and J calls and clone size come from that table. The sample carries about 150,000 clones, approximately 80% recorded once. The rearrangement joins TRBV18 to TRBJ1-4; D might be TRBD1 (6 bases). Sequencing was performed on peripheral blood. This clonotype originated in a woman aged 60-70 years with acute or convalescent COVID-19. The CDR3 is CASSRNREGATNEKLFF. The CDR3 bases are TGTGCCAGCTCACGCAACAGGGAGGGGGCAACTAATGAAAAACTGTTTTTT.